A selection of T cell receptor beta chains follows, all from one sample in a study of cytomegalovirus exposure and HLA in healthy donors. The protocol was immunoSEQ multiplex PCR, while the TCRdb copy is restricted to in-frame clones and leaves out a portion. Among about 190,000 clones listed, roughly 80% were seen once. The sequencing input was PBMCs. These receptors all stem from a middle-aged man in good health and CMV-seropositive. CDR3s include the opening cysteine and the closing phenylalanine or tryptophan. A D gene is named only where the DNA matches it firmly. The listing skips clone size in some rows; elsewhere it reads once, few, many or a size class.

clone_size,d_call,v_call,j_call,cdr3_aa,cdr3_nt
-,TRBD2,TRBV27,TRBJ2-5,CASSFGLAGGLETQYF,TGTGCCAGCAGTTTTGGGCTAGCGGGGGGGCTGGAGACCCAGTACTTC
once,TRBD1,TRBV10-3,TRBJ2-6,CAISEPRDSPGTGANVLTF,TGTGCCATCAGTGAGCCGAGGGACAGTCCAGGAACCGGGGCCAACGTCCTGACTTTC
few,-,TRBV27,TRBJ2-7,CASSLAGGVGYEQYF,TGTGCCAGCAGTTTAGCCGGGGGTGTCGGCTACGAGCAGTACTTC
-,TRBD2,TRBV25-1,TRBJ2-3,CASTSGSWEISTDTQYF,TGTGCCAGCACTAGCGGGAGCTGGGAAATCAGCACAGATACGCAGTATTTT
-,-,TRBV5-1,TRBJ1-6,CASSRGDNSPLHF,TGCGCCAGCAGTAGAGGTGATAATTCACCCCTCCACTTT
-,TRBD1,TRBV6-8,TRBJ2-7,CASSRTGFSYEQYF,TGTGCCAGCAGCCGGACAGGGTTCTCCTACGAGCAGTACTTC
-,TRBD1,TRBV4-2,TRBJ1-6,CASSPEMGTGDSPLHF,TGTGCCAGCAGCCCCGAGATGGGGACAGGGGATTCACCCCTCCACTTT
few,TRBD1,TRBV18,TRBJ2-3,CASSSGTGGRDTQYF,TGTGCCAGCTCGAGTGGGACAGGGGGACGGGATACGCAGTATTTT
-,-,TRBV5-1,TRBJ2-2,CASFEGVGTGELFF,TGCGCCAGCTTTGAGGGGGTAGGCACCGGGGAGCTGTTTTTT
-,-,TRBV5-1,TRBJ2-1,CASSYTGTDYNEQFF,TGCGCCAGCAGCTACACAGGGACCGATTACAATGAGCAGTTCTTC
few,-,TRBV19,TRBJ2-7,CASSIGGSQNEQYF,TGTGCCAGTAGTATTGGAGGGAGCCAGAACGAGCAGTACTTC
few,TRBD1,TRBV6-1,TRBJ2-3,CASDRVRTDTQYF,TGTGCCAGCGACAGGGTACGCACAGATACGCAGTATTTT
few,-,TRBV9,TRBJ1-1,CASSARVGSEAFF,TGTGCCAGCAGCGCCAGGGTAGGTTCTGAAGCTTTCTTT
-,TRBD2,TRBV11-2,TRBJ2-1,CASSLGAGGFHEQFF,TGTGCCAGCAGCTTAGGAGCGGGGGGGTTCCATGAGCAGTTCTTC
few,-,TRBV4-1,TRBJ1-6,CASSLATGSPLHF,TGCGCCAGCAGCTTGGCCACGGGTTCACCCCTCCACTTT